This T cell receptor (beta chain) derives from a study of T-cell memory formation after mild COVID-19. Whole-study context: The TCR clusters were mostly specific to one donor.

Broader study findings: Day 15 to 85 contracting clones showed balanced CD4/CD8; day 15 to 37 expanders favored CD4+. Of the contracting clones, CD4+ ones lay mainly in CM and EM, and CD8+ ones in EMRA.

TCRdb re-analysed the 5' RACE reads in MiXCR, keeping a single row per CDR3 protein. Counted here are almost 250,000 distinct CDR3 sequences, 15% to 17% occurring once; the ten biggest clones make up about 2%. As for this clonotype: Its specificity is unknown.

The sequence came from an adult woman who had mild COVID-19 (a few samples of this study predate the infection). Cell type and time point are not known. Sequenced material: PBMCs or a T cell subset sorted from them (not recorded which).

Written as DNA, the CDR3 is TGTGCCAGCAGATTAGAGGCAGGGGGCACTGAAGCTTTCTTT. Its protein product is CASRLEAGGTEAFF. This chain connects TRBV2 to TRBJ1-1, with 7 bases that match TRBD1. CDR1 and CDR2 from the germline V gene are SNHLY and FYNNEI. The CDR3 runs 14 residues. V lost 6 bases and J lost 4; bases outside the gene matches: 8.